The clone carrying this T cell receptor beta chain occurred a few times. Here immunoSEQ multiplex PCR was the method, and the copy in TCRdb shows in-frame clones only, minus some. The sample has roughly 500,000 clones, 78% seen once. The data originate from a study of shared T cell receptors in the human thymus. This CDR3 has 19 residues. Germline CDR1 is SGHTA and CDR2 is FQGNSA. The J segment lost 1 base and the V segment lost 1 base, leaving 12 bases of the junction unmatched. The same specimen was also included in a second study, on human thymus T cells. That work contributes: Having corrective surgery for congenital heart defects, healthy Finnish infants were the ones who donated. Thymic resections from corrective heart surgery supplied the tissue. What appeared biased in thymic and blood repertoires was the usage of V and J genes.

The TCR comes from a boy under three years old with a congenital heart defect. Sequencing used thymocytes. The V call is TRBV7-2, the J call TRBJ1-1; TRBD1 matches 10 bases. The CDR3 DNA is TGTGCCAGCAGCTTAGTAGAGGGACAGGGGAAGGGCGAGAACACTGAAGCTTTCTTT. Translation gives CASSLVEGQGKGENTEAFF.